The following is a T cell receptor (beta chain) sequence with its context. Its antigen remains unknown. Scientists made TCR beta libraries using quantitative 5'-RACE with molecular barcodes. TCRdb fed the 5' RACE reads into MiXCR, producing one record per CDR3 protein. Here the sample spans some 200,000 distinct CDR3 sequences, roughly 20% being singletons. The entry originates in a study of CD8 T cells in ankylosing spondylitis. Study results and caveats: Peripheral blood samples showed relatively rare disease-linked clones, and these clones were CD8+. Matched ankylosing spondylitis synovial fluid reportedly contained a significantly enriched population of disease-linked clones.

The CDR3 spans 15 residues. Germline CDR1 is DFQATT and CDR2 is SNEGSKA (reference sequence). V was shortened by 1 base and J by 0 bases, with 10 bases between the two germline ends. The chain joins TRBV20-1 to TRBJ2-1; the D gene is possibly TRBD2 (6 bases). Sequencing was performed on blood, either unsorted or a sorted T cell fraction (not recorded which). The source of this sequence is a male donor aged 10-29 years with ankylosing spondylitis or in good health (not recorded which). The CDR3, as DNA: TGCAGTGCTAGAGGGGACTTCAGCTCCTACAATGAGCAGTTCTTC. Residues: CSARGDFSSYNEQFF.